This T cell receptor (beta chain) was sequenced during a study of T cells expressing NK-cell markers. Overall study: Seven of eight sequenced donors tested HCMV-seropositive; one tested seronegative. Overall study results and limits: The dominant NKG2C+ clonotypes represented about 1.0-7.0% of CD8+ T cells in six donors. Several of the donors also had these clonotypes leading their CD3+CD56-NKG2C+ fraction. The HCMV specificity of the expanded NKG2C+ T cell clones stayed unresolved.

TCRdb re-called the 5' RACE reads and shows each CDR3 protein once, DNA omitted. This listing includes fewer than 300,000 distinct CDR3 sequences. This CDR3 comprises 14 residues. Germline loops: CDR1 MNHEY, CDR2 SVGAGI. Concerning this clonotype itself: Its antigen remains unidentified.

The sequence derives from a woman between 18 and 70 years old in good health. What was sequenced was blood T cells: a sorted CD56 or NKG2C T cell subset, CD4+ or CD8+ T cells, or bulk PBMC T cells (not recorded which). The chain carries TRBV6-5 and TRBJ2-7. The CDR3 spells CASSYTVSAYEQYF.